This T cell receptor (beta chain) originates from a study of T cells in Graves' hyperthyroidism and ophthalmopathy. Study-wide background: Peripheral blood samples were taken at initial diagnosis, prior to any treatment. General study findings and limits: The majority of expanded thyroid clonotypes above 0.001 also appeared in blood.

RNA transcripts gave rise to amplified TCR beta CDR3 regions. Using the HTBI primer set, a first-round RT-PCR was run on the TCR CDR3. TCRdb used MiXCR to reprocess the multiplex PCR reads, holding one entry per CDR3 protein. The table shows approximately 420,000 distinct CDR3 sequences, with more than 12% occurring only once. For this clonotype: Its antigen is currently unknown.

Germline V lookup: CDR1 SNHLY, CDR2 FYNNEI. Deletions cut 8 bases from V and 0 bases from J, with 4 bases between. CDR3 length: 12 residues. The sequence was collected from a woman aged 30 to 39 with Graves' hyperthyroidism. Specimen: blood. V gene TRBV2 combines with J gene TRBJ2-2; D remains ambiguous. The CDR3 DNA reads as TGTGCCAGCGCCCCGAACACCGGGGAGCTGTTTTTT. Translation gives CASAPNTGELFF. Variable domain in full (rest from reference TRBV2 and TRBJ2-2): EPEVTQTPSHQVTQMGQEVILRCVPISNHLYFYWYRQILGQKVEFLVSFYNNEISEKSEIFDDQFSVERPDGSNFTLKIRSTKLEDSAMYFCASAPNTGELFFGEGSRLTVL.